This TCR beta chain was found in a study of T cell responses to AZD1222 COVID-19 vaccine. Study-wide context: Analyses pooled second doses at about 4 or about 12 weeks. Study findings and constraints: Vaccine-related CD4 TCRs covered spike, predominating at 160-218 and 743-854.

The CDR3 is made up of 13 amino acids. The V gene lost 3 bases and the J gene lost 8 bases, with 11 bases spanning the gap. Germline CDR1 KGHSH, CDR2 LQKENI. This table comes from immunoSEQ multiplex PCR, and its TCRdb copy is limited to in-frame clones, with some not included. In the table there are fewer than 150,000 clones, 90% to 95% of which are singletons. As regards this clone: What it recognizes is unknown.

The V gene is TRBV18, the J gene TRBJ2-1; tentatively, D is TRBD1 (7 bases). Source: peripheral blood, taken on day 0 of AZD1222 vaccination. The clonotype originates from an adult in good health. In DNA form, the CDR3 reads TGTGCCAGCTCACCCCAGGGGGGTGATGAGCAGTTCTTC. Translating gives CASSPQGGDEQFF.